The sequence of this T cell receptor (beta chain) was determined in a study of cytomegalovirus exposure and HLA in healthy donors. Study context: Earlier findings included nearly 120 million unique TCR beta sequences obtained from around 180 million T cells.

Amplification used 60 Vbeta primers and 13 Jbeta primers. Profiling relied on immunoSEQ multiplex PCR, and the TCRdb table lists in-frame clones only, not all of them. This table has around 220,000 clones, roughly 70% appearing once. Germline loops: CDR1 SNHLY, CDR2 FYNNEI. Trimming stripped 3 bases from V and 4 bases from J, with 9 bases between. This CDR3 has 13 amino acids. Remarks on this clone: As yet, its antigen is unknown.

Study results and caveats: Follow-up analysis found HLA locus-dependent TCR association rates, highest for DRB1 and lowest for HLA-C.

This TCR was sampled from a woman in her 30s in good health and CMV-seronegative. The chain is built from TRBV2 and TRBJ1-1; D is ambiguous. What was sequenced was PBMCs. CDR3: CASSEREVTEAFF. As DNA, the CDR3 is TGTGCCAGCAGTGAGCGGGAAGTCACTGAAGCTTTCTTT.